This TCR beta chain was found in a study of shared clonotypes between healthy human individuals. Study-level points and caveats: Apart from blood, nothing was sampled; tissue repertoires likely differ. In having few donors, the study represented limited genetic and exposure-history diversity.

Concerning this clone: What it recognizes is unknown.

On ten immunoSEQ deep assay plates, unsorted PBMC DNA was sequenced. The protocol was immunoSEQ multiplex PCR, while the TCRdb copy is restricted to in-frame clones and leaves out a portion. This table holds fewer than 550,000 clones, 60% to 80% found once. This CDR3 region has 14 residues. The germline V gene encodes CDR1 LNHDA and CDR2 SQIVND (reference sequence). V lost 3 bases, J lost 2 bases, and 9 bases lay in between. Sequenced material: PBMCs. This TCR was recovered from a woman aged 40 to 50 in good health. Some clones in this sample may be carry-over from other donors' samples. The rearrangement uses TRBV19 and TRBJ2-3; perhaps TRBD1 as D (6 bases). This CDR3 is CASSIGQSTDTQYF. CDR3 coding DNA: TGTGCCAGTAGTATCGGACAGTCCACAGATACGCAGTATTTT.